This record concerns one T cell receptor (beta chain) sequence. Its antigen remains unknown. This CDR3 comprises 14 residues. From germline, CDR1 is SEHNR and CDR2 FQNEAQ (reference sequence). V shed 5 bases and J 5 bases; nucleotides not matched to a gene: 4. The data stem from a study of untreated major depressive disorder. Regarding the study as a whole: TRBV25-01 and TRBV02-01 usage differences were not statistically significant.

All participants were of European descent. Magnetic negative selection enriched CD4+ T cells from thawed PBMCs. The data were produced by immunoSEQ multiplex PCR, yet TCRdb's version contains in-frame clones alone and is incomplete. The repertoire consists of some 21,000 clones, with 87% occurring once and the leading ten covering 4.5% to 6%. Source material: CD4+ T cells from PBMCs. The origin of this receptor is a woman aged 25-40 years in good health. The genes are TRBV7-9 and TRBJ2-4; 9 nucleotides match TRBD1. The CDR3 here is CASSLTGGENIQYF. The CDR3 nucleotides are TGTGCCAGCAGCCTCACAGGGGGCGAAAACATTCAGTACTTC.